The 27 T cell receptor beta chains below come from one sample, sequenced in a study of cytomegalovirus exposure and HLA in healthy donors. 13 Jbeta primers and 60 Vbeta primers were used for the PCR. Profiled with immunoSEQ multiplex PCR; TCRdb holds only in-frame clones, not every one. The table lists some 130,000 clones, 65% to 80% of them singletons. Input material: PBMCs. The receptors stem from a man aged 40-55 years in good health and CMV-seropositive.

In the case of this clone: The junction does not match germline at one end; this may be a read error. Other DNA sequences of this sample code for an identical CDR3. V gene TRBV5-1 combines with J gene TRBJ1-2; 12 bases match TRBD1. The CDR3 consists of 16 residues. CDR1 SGHRS and CDR2 YFSETQ come from the germline V gene. The CDR3: CASSLNPGQGAGGYTF. The CDR3 DNA is TGCGCTAGCAGCTTGAATCCGGGACAGGGGGCGGGTGGCTACACCTTC.

The chain carries TRBV27 and TRBJ2-3, with 13 bases matching TRBD2. The germline gives CDR1 MNHEY, CDR2 SMNVEV (reference sequence). V was pared by 5 bases and J by 4 bases, with 6 bases of the junction left unmatched. There are 16 residues in the CDR3. This CDR3 is CASSPGTSGISDTQYF. DNA for the CDR3: TGTGCCAGCAGTCCCGGGACTAGCGGGATATCAGATACGCAGTATTTT.

The gene calls are TRBV29-1 and TRBJ2-1; 11 bases match TRBD2. This CDR3 is 14 amino acids long. J was trimmed by 2 bases and V by 7 bases; bases with no gene match: 4. CDR1 is SQVTM and CDR2 is ANQGSEA in the germline V gene. The DNA for the CDR3 is TGCAGCGGGACTAGCGGGTTTGCCTACAATGAGCAGTTCTTC. It translates to CSGTSGFAYNEQFF.

About this clone itself: One end of the junction does not line up with germline, which may come from a read error. The chain uses TRBV5-1 and TRBJ2-7, with 9 bases lining up with TRBD2. Germline assignment: CDR1 SGHRS and CDR2 YFSETQ. This CDR3 comprises 15 residues. CDR3 loop: CASRLAGTSFYEQYF. CDR3 in DNA: TGCGCCAGCAGATTGGCCGGGACTAGCTTTTACGAGCAGTACTTC.

V is TRBV5-1 and J is TRBJ1-2, with 9 bases matching TRBD1. The CDR3 sequence is 16 residues long. The germline gives CDR1 SGHRS, CDR2 YFSETQ. Trimming at V came to 7 bases and at J to 4 bases, leaving 14 bases not matched to a gene. Written as DNA, the CDR3 is TGCGCCAGCCTCCCGGCACCGGGACAGGGAGGCTATGGCTACACCTTC. This translates into CASLPAPGQGGYGYTF.

The chain couples TRBV10-3 to TRBJ2-1, with 10 bases identical to TRBD2. The V gene's germline CDR1 is ENHRY and CDR2 SYGVKD. J lost 7 bases, V lost 6 bases, and 3 bases had no gene match. The CDR3 is made up of 13 amino acids. The CDR3: CAIRGTSANEQFF. The CDR3 DNA follows: TGTGCCATCAGGGGGACTAGCGCTAATGAGCAGTTCTTC.

The genes are TRBV5-1 and TRBJ2-3, with 10 nucleotides matching TRBD2. The germline V gene has CDR1 SGHRS and CDR2 YFSETQ. This CDR3 has 15 residues. V shed 5 bases and J 2 bases; nucleotides not matched to a gene: 5. CDR3 bases: TGCGCCAGCAGTGGTCTAGCGGGGGACACAGATACGCAGTATTTT. This sequence encodes CASSGLAGDTDTQYF.

J is TRBJ1-2 and V is TRBV28, with a possible D match to TRBD1 (6 bases). Per germline, CDR1 MDHEN and CDR2 SYDVKM. With 10 bases removed from V and 2 bases from J, the gap between germline ends came to 14 bases. This CDR3 comprises 13 residues. The CDR3 protein is CAIRGQSNYGYTF. The CDR3 bases are TGTGCCATCAGGGGACAATCGAACTATGGCTACACCTTC.

This clone was detected once. Other DNA sequences of this sample code for an identical CDR3. This CDR3 reads CASSHTTSGSYEQYF. CDR3 in DNA: TGCGCCAGCAGCCATACTACTAGCGGCTCCTACGAGCAGTACTTC. V is TRBV4-1 and J is TRBJ2-7; 8 bases match TRBD2. CDR1 and CDR2 (germline): MGHRA, YSYEKL. J gave up 0 bases and V 3 bases, and 4 bases lay outside the gene matches. The CDR3 length is 15 residues.

The chain joins TRBV9 to TRBJ1-2; D is uncertain. The CDR3 totals 12 residues. V was cut by 3 bases and J by 4 bases, with 7 bases left in between. Germline V gives CDR1 SGDLS, CDR2 YYNGEE. CDR3 amino acids: CASSGGFYGYTF. CDR3 bases: TGTGCCAGCAGCGGAGGGTTCTATGGCTACACCTTC. Filled out from reference TRBV9 and TRBJ1-2, the complete variable domain reads DSGVTQTPKHLITATGQRVTLRCSPRSGDLSVYWYQQSLDQGLQFLIQYYNGEERAKGNILERFSAQQFPDLHSELNLSSLELGDSALYFCASSGGFYGYTFGSGTRLTVV.

V gene TRBV5-8 combines with J gene TRBJ1-6; 8 nucleotides align to TRBD1. Trimming took 0 bases from V and 7 from J; bases not matched to a gene: 9. The CDR3 spans 17 residues. In germline, CDR1 is SGHTS, CDR2 YDEGEE. The CDR3 DNA reads as TGTGCCAGCAGCTTGGCCACCTGGACAGGGACGAATTCACCCCTCCACTTT. It is translated as CASSLATWTGTNSPLHF.

The gene calls are TRBV29-1 and TRBJ1-1; 9 bases map to TRBD1. The J segment lost 5 bases and the V segment lost 4 bases, leaving 8 bases of the junction unmatched. Per germline, CDR1 SQVTM and CDR2 ANQGSEA. The CDR3 has 14 residues. The CDR3 DNA is TGCAGCGTTGCCCAACAGGGGGCGGGGACTGAAGCTTTCTTT. Its translation is CSVAQQGAGTEAFF. Based on the CDR3 plus reference TRBV29-1 and TRBJ1-1, the full variable domain is SAVISQKPSRDICQRGTSLTIQCQVDSQVTMMFWYRQQPGQSLTLIATANQGSEATYESGFVIDKFPISRPNLTFSTLTVSNMSPEDSSIYLCSVAQQGAGTEAFFGQGTRLTVV.

This clone appeared many times. The chain joins TRBV7-6 to TRBJ1-1, with D tentatively TRBD1 (5 bases). This CDR3 spans 13 amino acids. Per germline, CDR1 SGHVS and CDR2 FNYEAQ. V was pared by 5 bases and J by 8 bases, with 15 bases between. Written as DNA, the CDR3 is TGTGCCAGCAGCCCGGGGGAGGGTGGCGAAGCTTTCTTT. Its protein is CASSPGEGGEAFF.

The chain recombines TRBV28 with TRBJ2-7; a possible D gene is TRBD2 (5 bases). With 3 bases removed from V and 3 bases from J, the gap between germline ends came to 9 bases. The CDR3 has 13 residues. Germline V gene lookup returns CDR1 MDHEN and CDR2 SYDVKM. The CDR3 is CASSLVGDYEQYF. CDR3 sequence (DNA): TGTGCCAGCAGTTTGGTCGGGGACTACGAGCAGTACTTC.

The V call is TRBV5-1, the J call TRBJ2-7; D is possibly TRBD2 (5 bases). CDR3 size: 14 residues. The germline V gene encodes CDR1 SGHRS and CDR2 YFSETQ. Trimming pared 2 bases from V and 6 bases from J, leaving 15 bases between. This CDR3 reads CASSFQLVRSEQYF. Written as DNA, the CDR3 is TGCGCCAGCAGCTTCCAACTAGTCCGGAGCGAGCAGTACTTC. The whole variable domain, remainder taken from reference TRBV5-1 and TRBJ2-7, is KAGVTQTPRYLIKTRGQQVTLSCSPISGHRSVSWYQQTPGQGLQFLFEYFSETQRNKGNFPGRFSGRQFSNSRSEMNVSTLELGDSALYLCASSFQLVRSEQYFGPGTRLTVT.

This clone was found a few times. V and J are TRBV6-6 and TRBJ1-5, with a possible D match to TRBD1 (5 bases). Trimming took 3 bases from V and 6 from J, leaving 12 bases between them. Germline lookup yields CDR1 MNHNY and CDR2 SVGAGI (reference sequence). This CDR3 is 14 amino acids long. In DNA form, the CDR3 reads TGTGCCAGCAGTTATCCAGGGTCTTCTCAGCCCCAGCATTTT. As protein: CASSYPGSSQPQHF.

The CDR3 DNA follows: TGTGCCAGCAGCGTAGAAGCCCAGGGGGACACTGAAGCTTTCTTT. It translates to CASSVEAQGDTEAFF. The chain carries TRBV9 and TRBJ1-1; TRBD1 matches 7 bases. The germline V gene encodes CDR1 SGDLS and CDR2 YYNGEE. V was clipped by 0 bases and J by 3 bases; unmatched bases: 5. This CDR3 comprises 15 residues.

This rearrangement joins TRBV5-1 to TRBJ2-2; tentative D call: TRBD1 (5 bases). Trimming took off 7 bases at V and 5 bases at J, with 18 bases between the two ends. This CDR3 spans 15 amino acids. The germline CDR1 and CDR2 sequences are SGHRS and YFSETQ. The CDR3 region is CASHPRGAGTGELFF. The CDR3 DNA is TGCGCCAGCCACCCCCGTGGGGCAGGAACCGGGGAGCTGTTTTTT.

V is TRBV6-5 and J is TRBJ1-3; possible D gene TRBD1, 5 bases. V lost 2 bases and J lost 0, with 8 bases in between. CDR1 and CDR2 (germline): MNHEY, SVGAGI. This CDR3 is built from 15 residues. Written as DNA, the CDR3 is TGTGCCAGCAGTTACGGGGGGAGCTCTGGAAACACCATATATTTT. It yields the protein CASSYGGSSGNTIYF.

This clone was detected only a few times. The chain carries TRBV28 and TRBJ2-5, with 8 bases fitting TRBD1. The DNA end lines up better with TRBJ2-7; the J call may be wrong. The CDR3 is 17 residues long. CDR1 and CDR2 from the germline V gene are MDHEN and SYDVKM. CDR3 protein: CASSPPFGTGLSYEQYF. The CDR3 DNA is TGTGCCAGCAGTCCTCCTTTTGGGACAGGCTTATCCTACGAGCAGTACTTC.

The V call is TRBV5-1, the J call TRBJ1-4, with D perhaps TRBD1 (5 bases). V lost 4 bases to trimming and J lost 8 bases, with 12 bases between them. This CDR3 comprises 13 residues. Germline values: CDR1 SGHRS, CDR2 YFSETQ. CDR3 DNA: TGCGCCAGCAGCCACGGACAAAGGGAAAAACTGTTTTTT. It codes for CASSHGQREKLFF.

This sequence joins TRBV29-1 and TRBJ2-2, with 9 bases aligning to TRBD1. The CDR3 consists of 17 residues. The germline CDR1 and CDR2 sequences are SQVTM and ANQGSEA. V shed 3 bases and J 0 bases; nucleotides not matched to a gene: 8. The CDR3 sequence: CSVEGQGASANTGELFF. The DNA for the CDR3 is TGCAGCGTTGAGGGACAGGGTGCATCCGCGAACACCGGGGAGCTGTTTTTT.

The chain uses TRBV29-1 and TRBJ1-2; 7 positions agree with TRBD1. The CDR3 spans 13 residues. The germline V gene has CDR1 SQVTM and CDR2 ANQGSEA. The V and J ends lost 1 base and 6 bases, in that order; junction bases with no gene match: 5. CDR3 sequence reads: CSVEVTGSHGYTF. The CDR3 nucleotides are TGCAGCGTTGAAGTGACAGGGAGCCATGGCTACACCTTC.

This clone has only a few counts. The chain recombines TRBV11-2 with TRBJ2-5, with D perhaps TRBD2 (7 bases). The V and J ends lost 5 bases and 4 bases respectively, with 14 bases between them. The germline gives CDR1 SGHAT, CDR2 FQNNGV. The CDR3 loop spans 14 amino acids. The CDR3 spells CASSPPGGRETQYF. CDR3 in DNA: TGTGCCAGCAGCCCGCCCGGGGGGCGAGAGACCCAGTACTTC.

The genes are TRBV29-1 and TRBJ1-5; D not resolved. Germline V gene data show CDR1 as SQVTM and CDR2 as ANQGSEA. The CDR3 totals 13 residues. V lost 5 bases to trimming and J lost 0 bases, with 8 bases between them. CDR3 sequence: CSVTVNSNQPQHF. In DNA, the CDR3 is TGCAGCGTTACAGTGAATAGCAATCAGCCCCAGCATTTT.

This clone was seen more than once but under ten times. V and J are TRBV13 and TRBJ1-6; no definite D call. V was trimmed by 5 bases and J by 8 bases, leaving 22 bases between them. The CDR3 is 17 residues long. Germline loops: CDR1 PRHDT, CDR2 FYEKMQ (reference sequence). The CDR3 DNA sequence: TGTGCCAGCAGCCCTTATGGGGAGACTTTCTGGGATTCACCCCTCCACTTT. Residues: CASSPYGETFWDSPLHF. The whole variable domain, filled in from reference TRBV13 and TRBJ1-6, reads AAGVIQSPRHLIKEKRETATLKCYPIPRHDTVYWYQQGPGQDPQFLISFYEKMQSDKGSIPDRFSAQQFSDYHSELNMSSLELGDSALYFCASSPYGETFWDSPLHFGNGTRLTVT.

The gene calls are TRBV27 and TRBJ2-3, with 9 nucleotides matching TRBD2. V shed 5 bases, J shed 4 bases, and the junction held 7 bases outside the gene matches. The CDR3 consists of 15 residues. CDR1 and CDR2 (germline): MNHEY, SMNVEV (reference sequence). The CDR3 region is CASSPLGLAADTQYF. The DNA of the CDR3 is TGTGCCAGCAGTCCCTTGGGACTAGCTGCAGATACGCAGTATTTT.